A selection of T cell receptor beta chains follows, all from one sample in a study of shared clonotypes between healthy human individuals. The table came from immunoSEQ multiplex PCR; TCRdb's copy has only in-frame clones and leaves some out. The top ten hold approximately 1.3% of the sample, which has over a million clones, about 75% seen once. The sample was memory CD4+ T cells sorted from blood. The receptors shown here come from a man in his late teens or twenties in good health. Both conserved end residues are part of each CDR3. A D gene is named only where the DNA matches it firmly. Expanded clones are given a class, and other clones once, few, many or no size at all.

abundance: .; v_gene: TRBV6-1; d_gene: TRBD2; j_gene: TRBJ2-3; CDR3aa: CASRIGGGRTDTQYF; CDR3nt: TGTGCCAGCAGGATTGGCGGGGGGCGCACAGATACGCAGTATTTT
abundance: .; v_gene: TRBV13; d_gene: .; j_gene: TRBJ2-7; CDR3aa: CASRPWGREHYEQYF; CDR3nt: TGTGCCAGCAGGCCCTGGGGGCGAGAACACTACGAGCAGTACTTC
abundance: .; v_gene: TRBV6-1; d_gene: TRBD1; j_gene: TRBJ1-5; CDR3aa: CASQRDRGWQPQHF; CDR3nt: TGTGCCAGCCAGAGGGACAGGGGGTGGCAGCCCCAGCATTTT
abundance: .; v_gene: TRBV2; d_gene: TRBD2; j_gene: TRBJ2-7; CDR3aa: CASSETSGGAYEQYF; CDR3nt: TGTGCCAGCAGTGAGACTAGCGGGGGGGCATACGAGCAGTACTTC
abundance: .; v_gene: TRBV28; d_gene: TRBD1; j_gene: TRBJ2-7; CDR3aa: CASKDRGTYEQYF; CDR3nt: TGTGCCAGCAAAGACAGGGGAACCTACGAGCAGTACTTC
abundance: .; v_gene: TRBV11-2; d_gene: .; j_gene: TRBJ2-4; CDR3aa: CASSFRENIQYF; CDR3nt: TGTGCCAGCAGCTTCAGAGAAAACATTCAGTACTTC
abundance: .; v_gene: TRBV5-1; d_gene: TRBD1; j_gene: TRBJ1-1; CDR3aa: CASSGQGRTEAFF; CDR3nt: TGCGCCAGCAGCGGACAGGGGCGCACTGAAGCTTTCTTT
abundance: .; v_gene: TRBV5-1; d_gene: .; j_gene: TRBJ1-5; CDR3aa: CASSVGFNQPQHF; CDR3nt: TGCGCCAGCAGCGTGGGATTCAATCAGCCCCAGCATTTT
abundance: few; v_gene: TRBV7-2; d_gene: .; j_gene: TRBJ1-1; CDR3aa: CASSLGTPEAFF; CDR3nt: TGTGCCAGCAGCTTAGGGACTCCGGAAGCTTTCTTT
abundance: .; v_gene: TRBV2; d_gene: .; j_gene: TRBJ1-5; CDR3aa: CASSAVGNSNQPQHF; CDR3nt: TGTGCCAGCAGTGCGGTAGGGAATAGCAATCAGCCCCAGCATTTT
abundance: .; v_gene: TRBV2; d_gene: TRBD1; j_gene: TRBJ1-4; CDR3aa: CASADRRTNEKLFF; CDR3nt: TGTGCCAGCGCGGACAGGCGAACTAATGAAAAACTGTTTTTT
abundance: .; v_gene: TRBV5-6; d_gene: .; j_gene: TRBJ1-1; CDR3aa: CASSVEKGWVTEAFF; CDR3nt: TGTGCCAGCAGCGTAGAAAAAGGGTGGGTGACTGAAGCTTTCTTT
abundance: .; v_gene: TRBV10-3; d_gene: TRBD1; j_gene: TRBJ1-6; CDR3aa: CAISAQQGENSPLHF; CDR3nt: TGTGCCATCAGTGCTCAACAGGGGGAGAATTCACCCCTCCACTTT
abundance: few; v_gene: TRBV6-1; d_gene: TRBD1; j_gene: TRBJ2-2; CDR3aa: CASSPRQGWSGELFF; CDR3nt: TGTGCCAGCAGTCCTCGACAGGGATGGTCCGGGGAGCTGTTTTTT
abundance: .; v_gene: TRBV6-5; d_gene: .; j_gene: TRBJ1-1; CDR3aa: CASERGGTEAFF; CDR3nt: TGTGCCAGTGAGAGAGGGGGGACTGAAGCTTTCTTT
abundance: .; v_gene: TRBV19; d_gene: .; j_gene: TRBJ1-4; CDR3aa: CASSISALGEKLFF; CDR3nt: TGTGCCAGTAGTATCTCGGCCCTGGGGGAAAAACTGTTTTTT
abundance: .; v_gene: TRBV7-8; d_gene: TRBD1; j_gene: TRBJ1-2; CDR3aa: CASSLESSAGGNYGYTF; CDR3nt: TGTGCCAGCAGCTTAGAGTCGTCCGCAGGGGGTAACTATGGCTACACCTTC
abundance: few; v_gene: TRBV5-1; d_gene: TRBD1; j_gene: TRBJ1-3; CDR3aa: CASTRGGDRAASGNTIYF; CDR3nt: TGCGCCAGCACCCGGGGCGGGGACAGGGCGGCCTCTGGAAACACCATATATTTT
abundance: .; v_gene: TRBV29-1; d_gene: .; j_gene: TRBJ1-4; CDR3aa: CSVVEEAATNEKLFF; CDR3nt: TGCAGCGTTGTAGAAGAGGCAGCAACTAATGAAAAACTGTTTTTT
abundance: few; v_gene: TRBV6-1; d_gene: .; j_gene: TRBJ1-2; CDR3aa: CASSGIQDNYGYTF; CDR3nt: TGTGCCAGCAGTGGTATTCAGGATAACTATGGCTACACCTTC
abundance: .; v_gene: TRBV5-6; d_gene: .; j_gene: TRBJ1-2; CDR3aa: CASSLEGSDYGYTF; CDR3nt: TGTGCCAGCAGCTTGGAGGGCAGTGACTATGGCTACACCTTC
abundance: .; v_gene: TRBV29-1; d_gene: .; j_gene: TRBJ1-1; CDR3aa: CSVPSRTEAFF; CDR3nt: TGCAGCGTTCCCTCCCGCACTGAAGCTTTCTTT
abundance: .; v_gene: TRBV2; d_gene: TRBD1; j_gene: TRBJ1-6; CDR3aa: CASSYDRSGQGSPLHF; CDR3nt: TGTGCCAGCAGCTACGACCGGTCTGGACAGGGTTCACCCCTCCACTTT
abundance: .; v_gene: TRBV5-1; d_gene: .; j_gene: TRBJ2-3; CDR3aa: CASSIGEGVTDTQYF; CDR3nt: TGCGCCAGCAGTATTGGGGAGGGGGTCACAGATACGCAGTATTTT
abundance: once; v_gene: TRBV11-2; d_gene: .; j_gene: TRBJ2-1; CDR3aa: CASRSTGAGAYNEGQFF; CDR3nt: TGTGCCAGCAGGTCCACAGGGGCGGGGGCCTACAATGAGGGGCAGTTCTTC
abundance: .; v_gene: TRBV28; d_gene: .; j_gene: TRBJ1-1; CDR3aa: CVTGAVKNTEAFF; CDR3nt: TGTGTCACCGGGGCAGTTAAGAACACTGAAGCTTTCTTT
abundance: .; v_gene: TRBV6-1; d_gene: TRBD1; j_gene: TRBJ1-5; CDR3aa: CASSEVAGTGYQPQHF; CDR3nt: TGTGCCAGCAGTGAAGTAGCAGGGACAGGGTACCAGCCCCAGCATTTT
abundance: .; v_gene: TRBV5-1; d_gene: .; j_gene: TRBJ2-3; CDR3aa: CASSSDPRRATDTQYF; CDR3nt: TGCGCCAGCAGCTCGGACCCCCGAAGAGCCACAGATACGCAGTATTTT
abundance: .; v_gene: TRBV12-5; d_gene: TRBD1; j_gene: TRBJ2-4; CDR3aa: CASGPGQGNIQYF; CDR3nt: TGTGCTAGTGGCCCCGGACAGGGAAACATTCAGTACTTC
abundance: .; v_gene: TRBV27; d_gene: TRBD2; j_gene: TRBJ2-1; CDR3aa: CASRLAGSSYNEQFF; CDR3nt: TGTGCCAGCAGGCTAGCGGGGAGCTCCTACAATGAGCAGTTCTTC
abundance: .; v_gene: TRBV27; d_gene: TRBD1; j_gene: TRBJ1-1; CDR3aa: CASSLRQGPEAFF; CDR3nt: TGTGCCAGCAGCCTCAGACAGGGCCCTGAAGCTTTCTTT
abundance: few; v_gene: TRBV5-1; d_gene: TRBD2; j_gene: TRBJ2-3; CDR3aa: CASSSGLAGGTDTQYF; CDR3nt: TGCGCCAGCAGCTCGGGACTAGCGGGGGGCACAGATACGCAGTATTTT
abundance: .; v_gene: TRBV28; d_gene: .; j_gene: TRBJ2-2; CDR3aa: CASSRDLTGELFF; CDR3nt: TGTGCCAGCAGTAGAGACTTGACCGGGGAGCTGTTTTTT
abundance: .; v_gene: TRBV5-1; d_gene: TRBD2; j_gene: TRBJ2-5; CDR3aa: CASSLEGLTWETQYF; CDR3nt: TGCGCCAGCAGCTTGGAGGGACTAACCTGGGAGACCCAGTACTTC
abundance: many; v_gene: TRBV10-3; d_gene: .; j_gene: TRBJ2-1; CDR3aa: CAISPGLNNEQFF; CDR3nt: TGTGCCATCAGCCCGGGACTTAACAATGAGCAGTTCTTC
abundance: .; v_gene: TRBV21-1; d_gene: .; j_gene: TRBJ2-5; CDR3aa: CASSKREEQGRETQYF; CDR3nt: TGTGCCAGCAGCAAAAGAGAGGAACAGGGGAGAGAGACCCAGTACTTC
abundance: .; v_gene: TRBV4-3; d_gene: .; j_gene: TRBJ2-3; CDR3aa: CASSQNRGGMQYF; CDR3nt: TGCGCCAGCAGCCAAAACAGAGGGGGAATGCAGTATTTT
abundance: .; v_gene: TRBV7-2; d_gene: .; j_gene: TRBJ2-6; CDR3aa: CASSLDVSGANVLTF; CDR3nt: TGTGCCAGCAGCTTAGACGTCTCTGGGGCCAACGTCCTGACTTTC
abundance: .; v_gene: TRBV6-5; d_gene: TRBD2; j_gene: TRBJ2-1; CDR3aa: CASSSGTSLIF; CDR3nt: TGTGCCAGCAGTTCCGGGACTAGCTTGATCTTC
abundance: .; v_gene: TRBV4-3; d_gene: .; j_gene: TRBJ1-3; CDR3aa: CASSPDSSGNTIYF; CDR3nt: TGCGCCAGCAGCCCGGACAGTTCTGGAAACACCATATATTTT
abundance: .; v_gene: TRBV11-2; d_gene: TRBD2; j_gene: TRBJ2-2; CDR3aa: CASSIRLAGGANTGELFF; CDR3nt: TGTGCCAGCAGCATCAGACTAGCGGGGGGAGCGAACACCGGGGAGCTGTTTTTT
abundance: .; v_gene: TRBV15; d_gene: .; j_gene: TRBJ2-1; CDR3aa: CATSPWTAYNEQFF; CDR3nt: TGTGCCACCAGCCCCTGGACAGCTTACAATGAGCAGTTCTTC
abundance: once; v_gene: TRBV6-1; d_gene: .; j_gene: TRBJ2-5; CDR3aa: CASRDSGRETQYF; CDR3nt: TGTGCCAGCAGGGACTCCGGGCGGGAGACCCAGTACTTC
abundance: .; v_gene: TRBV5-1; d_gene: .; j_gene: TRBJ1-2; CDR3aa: CASSLEAGSGNYGYTF; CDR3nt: TGCGCCAGCAGCTTGGAGGCAGGGTCAGGGAACTATGGCTACACCTTC
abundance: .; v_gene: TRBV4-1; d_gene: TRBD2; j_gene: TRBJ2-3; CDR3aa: CASSLHRVLAGVTDTQYF; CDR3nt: TGCGCCAGCAGCCTTCATCGGGTACTAGCGGGAGTCACAGATACGCAGTATTTT
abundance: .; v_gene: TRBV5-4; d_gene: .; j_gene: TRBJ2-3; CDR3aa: CASSSQVGADTQYF; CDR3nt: TGTGCCAGCAGCTCCCAGGTGGGGGCAGATACGCAGTATTTT
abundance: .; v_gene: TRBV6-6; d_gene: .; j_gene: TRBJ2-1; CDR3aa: CASSPSEGRRNEQFF; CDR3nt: TGTGCCAGCAGTCCCTCGGAGGGGCGCAGGAATGAGCAGTTCTTC
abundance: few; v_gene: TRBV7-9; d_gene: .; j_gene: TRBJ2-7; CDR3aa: CASSPPGSSYEQYF; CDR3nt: TGTGCCAGCAGCCCCCCGGGTTCCTCCTACGAGCAGTACTTC
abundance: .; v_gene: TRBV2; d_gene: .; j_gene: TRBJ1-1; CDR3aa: CASSTGPGHVNTEAFF; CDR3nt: TGTGCCAGCAGTACCGGTCCGGGACATGTGAACACTGAAGCTTTCTTT
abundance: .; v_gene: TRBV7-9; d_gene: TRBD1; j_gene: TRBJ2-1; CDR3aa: CASSFGQGGNEQFF; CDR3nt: TGTGCCAGCAGCTTCGGACAGGGGGGCAATGAGCAGTTCTTC
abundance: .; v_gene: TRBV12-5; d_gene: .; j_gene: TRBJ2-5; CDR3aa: CASGLVHWRGRKETQYF; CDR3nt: TGTGCTAGTGGTTTGGTACATTGGCGGGGTCGGAAAGAGACCCAGTACTTC